This TCR beta chain was profiled in a study of CD8 T cells in ankylosing spondylitis. Broader study findings: Clones linked to disease were reported to show significant enrichment in matched ankylosing spondylitis synovial fluid. Typical of ankylosing spondylitis blood, it appeared, was a TCR beta motif of fewer than ten highly homologous variants.

This clonotype was seen a handful of times. Antigen: not known. Between the trimmed V and J ends, which lost 4 bases and 4 bases, there was a span of 10 bases. The CDR3 runs to 13 residues. Making the TCR beta libraries involved quantitative 5'-RACE with molecular barcodes. TCRdb fed the 5' RACE reads into MiXCR, producing one record per CDR3 protein. The sample records 300,000 to 350,000 distinct CDR3 sequences, roughly 20% being singletons. The TCR was taken from a female donor with ankylosing spondylitis or in good health (not recorded which). Sample: blood, either unsorted or a sorted T cell fraction (not recorded which). The chain employs TRBV12-3 or TRBV12-4 and TRBJ1-2, with D unresolved. The CDR3 DNA follows: TGTGCCAGCAGTTCCCAAAGGATCTATGGCTACACCTTC. Translating it yields CASSSQRIYGYTF.